This TCR beta chain was sequenced for a study of blood T cell repertoires in COVID-19. V was cut by 5 bases and J by 4 bases, with 15 bases left in between. The CDR3 has 14 residues. Germline-derived CDR1 and CDR2 are SEHNR and FQNEAQ (reference sequence). Profiled with immunoSEQ multiplex PCR; TCRdb holds only in-frame clones, not every one. Of 250,000 to 300,000 clones listed, 90% are singletons. The TCR originated in a woman between 25 and 40 years old who had recovered from COVID-19. The genes are TRBV7-9 and TRBJ2-7; D may be TRBD1 (5 bases). The sample taken for sequencing was PBMCs or T cells enriched from blood (not recorded which). The CDR3 nucleotides are TGTGCCAGCAGCCAAGCTTCAGGGTTTTACGAGCAGTACTTC. Its translation: CASSQASGFYEQYF.